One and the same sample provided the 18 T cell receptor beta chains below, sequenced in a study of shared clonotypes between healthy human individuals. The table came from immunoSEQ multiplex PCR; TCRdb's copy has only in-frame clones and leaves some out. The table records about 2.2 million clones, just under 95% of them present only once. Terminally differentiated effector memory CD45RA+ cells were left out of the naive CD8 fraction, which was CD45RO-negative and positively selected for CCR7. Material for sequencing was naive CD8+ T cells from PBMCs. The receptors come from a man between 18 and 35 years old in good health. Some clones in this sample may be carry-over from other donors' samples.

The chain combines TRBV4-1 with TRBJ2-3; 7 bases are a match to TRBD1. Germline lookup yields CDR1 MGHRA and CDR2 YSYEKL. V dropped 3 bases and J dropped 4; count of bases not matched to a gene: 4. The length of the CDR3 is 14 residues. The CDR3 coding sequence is TGCGCCAGCAGCCACCGGGACAGCCCAGATACGCAGTATTTT. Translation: CASSHRDSPDTQYF.

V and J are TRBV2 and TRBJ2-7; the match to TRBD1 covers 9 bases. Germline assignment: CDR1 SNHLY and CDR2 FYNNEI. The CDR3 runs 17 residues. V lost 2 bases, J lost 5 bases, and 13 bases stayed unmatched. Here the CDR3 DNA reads TGTGCCAGCAGTGAAAGGGGGCCCGGGACAGGGCTCCACGAGCAGTACTTC. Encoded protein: CASSERGPGTGLHEQYF.

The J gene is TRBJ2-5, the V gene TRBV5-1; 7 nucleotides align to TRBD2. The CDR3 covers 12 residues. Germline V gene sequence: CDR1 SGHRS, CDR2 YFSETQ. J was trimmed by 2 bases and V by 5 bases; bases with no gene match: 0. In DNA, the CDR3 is TGCGCCAGCAGAGCGGGACAAGAGACCCAGTACTTC. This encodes CASRAGQETQYF.

CDR3 sequence: CASGLNLAGGFEQFF. The CDR3 DNA reads as TGTGCTAGTGGTTTGAATCTAGCGGGAGGATTTGAGCAGTTCTTC. The chain uses TRBV12-5 and TRBJ2-1, with 11 bases lining up with TRBD2. CDR1 is LGHNT and CDR2 is FRNRAP in the germline V gene. The CDR3 is 15 amino acids. Germline trimming cut 2 bases from V and 9 bases from J; bases unmatched to any gene: 6.

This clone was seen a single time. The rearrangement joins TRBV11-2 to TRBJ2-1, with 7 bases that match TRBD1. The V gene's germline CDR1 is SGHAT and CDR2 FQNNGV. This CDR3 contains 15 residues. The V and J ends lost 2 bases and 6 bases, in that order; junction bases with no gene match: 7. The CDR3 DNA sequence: TGTGCCAGCAGCTTATACGGGACAGACGTCAATGAGCAGTTCTTC. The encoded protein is CASSLYGTDVNEQFF.

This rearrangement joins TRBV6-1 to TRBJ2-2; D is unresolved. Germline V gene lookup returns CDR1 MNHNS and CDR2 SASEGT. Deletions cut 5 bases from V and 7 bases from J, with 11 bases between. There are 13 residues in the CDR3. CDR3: CASSPPSFGELFF. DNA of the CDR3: TGTGCCAGCAGTCCACCGAGTTTCGGGGAGCTGTTTTTT.

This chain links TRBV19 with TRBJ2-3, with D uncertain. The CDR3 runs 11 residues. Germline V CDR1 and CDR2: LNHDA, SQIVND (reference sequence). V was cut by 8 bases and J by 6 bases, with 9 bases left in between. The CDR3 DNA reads TGTGCCAGTCGAGACGGCGATACGCAGTATTTT. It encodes CASRDGDTQYF.

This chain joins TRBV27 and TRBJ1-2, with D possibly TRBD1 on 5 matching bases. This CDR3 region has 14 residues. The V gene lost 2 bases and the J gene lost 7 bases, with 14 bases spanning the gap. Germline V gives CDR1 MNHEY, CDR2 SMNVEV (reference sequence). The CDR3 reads CASSLGGGALGYTF. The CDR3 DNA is TGTGCCAGCAGTTTAGGGGGTGGTGCTCTTGGCTACACCTTC.

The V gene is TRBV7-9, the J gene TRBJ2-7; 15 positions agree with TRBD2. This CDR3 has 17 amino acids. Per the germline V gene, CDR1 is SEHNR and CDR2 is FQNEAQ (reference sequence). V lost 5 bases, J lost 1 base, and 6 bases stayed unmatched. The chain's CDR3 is CASSRGLAGGGSYEQYF. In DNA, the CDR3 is TGTGCCAGCAGCCGGGGACTAGCGGGAGGTGGGTCCTACGAGCAGTACTTC. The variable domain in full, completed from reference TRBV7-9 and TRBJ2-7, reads DTGVSQNPRHKITKRGQNVTFRCDPISEHNRLYWYRQTLGQGPEFLTYFQNEAQLEKSRLLSDRFSAERPKGSFSTLEIQRTEQGDSAMYLCASSRGLAGGGSYEQYFGPGTRLTVT.

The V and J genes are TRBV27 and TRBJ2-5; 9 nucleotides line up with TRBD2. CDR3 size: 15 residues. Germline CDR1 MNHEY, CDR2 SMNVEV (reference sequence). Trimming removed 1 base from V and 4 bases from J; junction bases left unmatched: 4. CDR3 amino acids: CASSLLAGVSETQYF. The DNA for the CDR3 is TGTGCCAGCAGTTTATTAGCGGGAGTTTCAGAGACCCAGTACTTC.

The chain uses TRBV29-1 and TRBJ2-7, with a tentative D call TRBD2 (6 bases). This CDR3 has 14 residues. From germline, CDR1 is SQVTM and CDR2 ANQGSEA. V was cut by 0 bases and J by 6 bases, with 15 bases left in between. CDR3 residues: CSVEEAGGWSEQYF. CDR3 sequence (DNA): TGCAGCGTTGAAGAGGCTGGGGGGTGGAGCGAGCAGTACTTC.

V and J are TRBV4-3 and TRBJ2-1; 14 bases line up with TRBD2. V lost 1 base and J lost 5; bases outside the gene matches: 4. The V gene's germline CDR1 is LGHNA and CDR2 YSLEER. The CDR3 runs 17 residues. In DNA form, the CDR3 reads TGCGCCAGCAGCCAAGTCAAGGGACTAGCGGGAGACAATGAGCAGTTCTTC. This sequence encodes CASSQVKGLAGDNEQFF.

CDR3 DNA: TGTGCCAGCAGCTTAGGATTCCGGACAGGATACACCGGGGAGCTGTTTTTT. Its protein is CASSLGFRTGYTGELFF. The rearrangement uses TRBV11-2 and TRBJ2-2; TRBD1 matches at 7 bases. There are 17 residues in the CDR3. The J segment lost 3 bases and the V segment lost 1 base, leaving 8 bases of the junction unmatched. Germline values: CDR1 SGHAT, CDR2 FQNNGV.

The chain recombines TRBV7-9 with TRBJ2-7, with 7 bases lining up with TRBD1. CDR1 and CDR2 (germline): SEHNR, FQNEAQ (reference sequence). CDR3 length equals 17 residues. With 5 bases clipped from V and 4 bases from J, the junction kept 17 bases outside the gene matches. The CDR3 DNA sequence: TGTGCCAGCAGCCCGCGAGACAGGGTGGGAACGTTTTACGAGCAGTACTTC. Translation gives CASSPRDRVGTFYEQYF.

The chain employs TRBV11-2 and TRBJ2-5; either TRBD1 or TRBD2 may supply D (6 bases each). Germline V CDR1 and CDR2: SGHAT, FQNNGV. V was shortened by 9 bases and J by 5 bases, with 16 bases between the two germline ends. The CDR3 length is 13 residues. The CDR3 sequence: CASRAGEVETQYF. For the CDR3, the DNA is TGTGCCAGTAGGGCAGGGGAGGTGGAGACCCAGTACTTC.

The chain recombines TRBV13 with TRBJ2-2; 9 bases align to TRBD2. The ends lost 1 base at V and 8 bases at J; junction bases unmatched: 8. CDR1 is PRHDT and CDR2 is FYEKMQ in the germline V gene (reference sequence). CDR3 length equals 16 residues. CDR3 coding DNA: TGTGCCAGCAGCTTAGCTGCGGGAGGGCCGGAAGGGGAGCTGTTTTTT. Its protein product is CASSLAAGGPEGELFF. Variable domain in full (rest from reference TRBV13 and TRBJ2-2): AAGVIQSPRHLIKEKRETATLKCYPIPRHDTVYWYQQGPGQDPQFLISFYEKMQSDKGSIPDRFSAQQFSDYHSELNMSSLELGDSALYFCASSLAAGGPEGELFFGEGSRLTVL.

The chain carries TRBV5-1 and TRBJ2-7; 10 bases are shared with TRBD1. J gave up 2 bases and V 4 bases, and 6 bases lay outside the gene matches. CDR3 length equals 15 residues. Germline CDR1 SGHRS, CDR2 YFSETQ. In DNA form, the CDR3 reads TGCGCCAGCAGCCCAGGGACAGGGGACCCCTACGAGCAGTACTTC. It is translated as CASSPGTGDPYEQYF.

CDR3 loop: CASSLTGPMNTEAFF. CDR3 bases: TGTGCCAGCAGCTTAACGGGACCGATGAACACTGAAGCTTTCTTT. This sequence joins TRBV7-3 and TRBJ1-1, with D possibly TRBD1 on 5 matching bases. The CDR3 extends over 15 amino acids. Germline loops: CDR1 SGHTA, CDR2 FQGTGA. Trimming took off 0 bases at V and 0 bases at J, with 8 bases between the two ends.